This TCR beta chain was profiled in a study of blood T cells in healthy people across ages. Only a few counts were recorded for this clonotype. CDR1 is SGHTA and CDR2 is FQGNSA in the germline V gene. V was shortened by 1 base and J by 1 base, with 6 bases between the two germline ends. This CDR3 has 14 amino acids. The second PCR ran roughly 7 to 12 cycles with a sample-barcoded 5' primer and J-beta primers. TCRdb itself ran the 5' RACE reads through MiXCR, one entry per CDR3 protein. The data show just over 800,000 distinct CDR3 sequences, 60% to 80% seen once. Peripheral blood from each donor was collected in a volume of ten milliliters.

Sequenced: blood. The sequence derives from a man aged 25 to 45 in good health. The genes are TRBV7-2 and TRBJ2-3; D is undetermined. CDR3 sequence: CASSLDWGTDTQYF. CDR3 sequence (DNA): TGTGCCAGCAGCTTAGATTGGGGCACAGATACGCAGTATTTT.